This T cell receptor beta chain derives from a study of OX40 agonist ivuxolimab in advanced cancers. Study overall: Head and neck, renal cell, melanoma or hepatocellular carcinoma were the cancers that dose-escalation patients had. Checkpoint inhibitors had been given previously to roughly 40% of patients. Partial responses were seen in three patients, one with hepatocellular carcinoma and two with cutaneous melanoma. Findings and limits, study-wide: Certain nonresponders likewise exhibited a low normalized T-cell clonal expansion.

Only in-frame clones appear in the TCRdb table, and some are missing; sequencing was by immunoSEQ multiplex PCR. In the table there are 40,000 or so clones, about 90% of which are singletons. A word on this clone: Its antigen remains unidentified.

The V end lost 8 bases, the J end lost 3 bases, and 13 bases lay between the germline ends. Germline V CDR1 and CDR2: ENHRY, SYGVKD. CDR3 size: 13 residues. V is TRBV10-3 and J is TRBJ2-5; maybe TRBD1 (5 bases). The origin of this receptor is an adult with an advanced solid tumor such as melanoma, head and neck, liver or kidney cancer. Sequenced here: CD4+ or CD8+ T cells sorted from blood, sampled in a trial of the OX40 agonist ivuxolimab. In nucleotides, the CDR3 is TGTGCCATCGGGGCGGCAGGGAAAGAGACCCAGTACTTC. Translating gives CAIGAAGKETQYF.